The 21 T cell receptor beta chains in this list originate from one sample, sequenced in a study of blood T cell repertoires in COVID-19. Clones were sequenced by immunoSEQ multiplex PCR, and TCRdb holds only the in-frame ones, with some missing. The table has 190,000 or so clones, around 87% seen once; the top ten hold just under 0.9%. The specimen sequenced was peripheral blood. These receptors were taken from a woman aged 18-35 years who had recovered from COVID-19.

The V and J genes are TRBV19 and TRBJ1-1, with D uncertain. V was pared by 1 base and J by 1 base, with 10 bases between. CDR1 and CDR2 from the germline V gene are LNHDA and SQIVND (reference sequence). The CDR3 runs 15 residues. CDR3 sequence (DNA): TGTGCCAGTAGTATAGTGGTTTCAGGGAACACTGAAGCTTTCTTT. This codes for CASSIVVSGNTEAFF.

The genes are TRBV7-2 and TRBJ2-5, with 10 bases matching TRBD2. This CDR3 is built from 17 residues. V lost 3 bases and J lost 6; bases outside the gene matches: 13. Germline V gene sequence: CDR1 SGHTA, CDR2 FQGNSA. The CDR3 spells CASSLIRMSSGGKTQYF. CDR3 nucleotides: TGTGCCAGCAGCTTGATCAGGATGTCTAGCGGGGGTAAGACCCAGTACTTC.

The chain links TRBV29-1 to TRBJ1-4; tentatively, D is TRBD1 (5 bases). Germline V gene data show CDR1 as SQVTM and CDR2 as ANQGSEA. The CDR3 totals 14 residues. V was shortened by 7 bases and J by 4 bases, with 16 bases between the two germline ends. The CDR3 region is CSAFAGRDNEKLFF. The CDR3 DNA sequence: TGCAGCGCATTCGCGGGGCGGGATAATGAAAAACTGTTTTTT.

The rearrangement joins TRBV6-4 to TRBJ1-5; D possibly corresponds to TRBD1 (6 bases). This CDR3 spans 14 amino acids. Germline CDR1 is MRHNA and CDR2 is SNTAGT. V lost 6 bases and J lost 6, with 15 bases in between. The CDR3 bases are TGTGCCAGCAGCAGAACAGGGCCTAGTCAGCCCCAGCATTTT. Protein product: CASSRTGPSQPQHF.

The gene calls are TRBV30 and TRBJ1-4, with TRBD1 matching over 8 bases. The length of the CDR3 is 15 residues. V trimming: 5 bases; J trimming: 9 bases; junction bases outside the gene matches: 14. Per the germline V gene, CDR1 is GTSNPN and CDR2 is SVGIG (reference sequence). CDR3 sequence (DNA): TGTGCCTGGGATCCGGGACAGGCTTCTGGGAAAAAACTGTTTTTT. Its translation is CAWDPGQASGKKLFF.

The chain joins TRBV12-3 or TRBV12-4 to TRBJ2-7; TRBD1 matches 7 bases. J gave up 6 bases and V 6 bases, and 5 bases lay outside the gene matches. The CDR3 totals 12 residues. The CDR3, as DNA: TGTGCCAGCAGAGACAGGGCTGGCGAGCAGTACGTC. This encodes CASRDRAGEQYV.

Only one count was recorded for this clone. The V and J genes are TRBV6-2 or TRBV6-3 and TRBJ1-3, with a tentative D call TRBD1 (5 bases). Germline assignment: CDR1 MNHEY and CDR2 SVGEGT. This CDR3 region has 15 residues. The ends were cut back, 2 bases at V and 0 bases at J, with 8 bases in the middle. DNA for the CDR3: TGTGCCAGCAGTTACAGACAGAACTCTGGAAACACCATATATTTT. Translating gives CASSYRQNSGNTIYF.

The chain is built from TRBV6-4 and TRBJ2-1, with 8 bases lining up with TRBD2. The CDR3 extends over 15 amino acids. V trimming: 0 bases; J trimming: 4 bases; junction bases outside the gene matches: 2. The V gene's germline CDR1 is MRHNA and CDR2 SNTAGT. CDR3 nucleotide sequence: TGTGCCAGCAGTGACTCGGCTAGCGGGTACAATGAGCAGTTCTTC. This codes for CASSDSASGYNEQFF.

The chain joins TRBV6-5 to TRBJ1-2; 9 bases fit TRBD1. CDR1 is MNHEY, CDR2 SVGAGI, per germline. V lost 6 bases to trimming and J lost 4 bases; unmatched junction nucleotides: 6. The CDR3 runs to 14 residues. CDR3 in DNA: TGTGCCAGCAGCGTTACAGGGGGCCTCTATGGCTACACCTTC. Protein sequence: CASSVTGGLYGYTF.

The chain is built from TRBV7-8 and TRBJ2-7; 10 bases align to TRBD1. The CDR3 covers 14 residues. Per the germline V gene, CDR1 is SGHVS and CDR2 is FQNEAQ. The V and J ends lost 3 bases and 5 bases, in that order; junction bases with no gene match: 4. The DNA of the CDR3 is TGTGCCAGCAGCTTGACAGGGGGCTACGACGAGCAGTACGTC. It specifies CASSLTGGYDEQYV.

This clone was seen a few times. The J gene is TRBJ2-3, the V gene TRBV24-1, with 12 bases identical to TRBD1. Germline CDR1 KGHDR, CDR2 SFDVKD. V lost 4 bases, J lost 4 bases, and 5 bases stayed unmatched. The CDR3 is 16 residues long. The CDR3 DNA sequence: TGTGCCACCAGTGAAGGGACAGGGGGCAGGGCAGATACGCAGTATTTT. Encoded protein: CATSEGTGGRADTQYF.

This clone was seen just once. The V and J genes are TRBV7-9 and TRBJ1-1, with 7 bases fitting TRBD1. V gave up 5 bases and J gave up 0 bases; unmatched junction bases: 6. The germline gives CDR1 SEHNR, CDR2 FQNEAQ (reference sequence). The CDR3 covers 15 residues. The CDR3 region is CASSDRDGMNTEAFF. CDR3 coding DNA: TGTGCCAGCAGCGACAGGGATGGGATGAACACTGAAGCTTTCTTT.

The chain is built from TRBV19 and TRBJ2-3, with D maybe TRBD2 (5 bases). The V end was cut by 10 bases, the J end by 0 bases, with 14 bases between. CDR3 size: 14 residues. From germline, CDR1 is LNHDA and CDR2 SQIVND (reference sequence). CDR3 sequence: CATSTGYSTDTQYF. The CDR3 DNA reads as TGTGCCACCTCGACGGGGTACAGCACAGATACGCAGTATTTT.

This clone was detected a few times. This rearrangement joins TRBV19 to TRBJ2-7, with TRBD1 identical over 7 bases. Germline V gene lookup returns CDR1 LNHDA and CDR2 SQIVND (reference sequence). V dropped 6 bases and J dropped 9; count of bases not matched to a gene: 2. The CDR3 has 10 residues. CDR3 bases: TGTGCCAGTAGGCGACAGGGGCAGTACTTC. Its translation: CASRRQGQYF.

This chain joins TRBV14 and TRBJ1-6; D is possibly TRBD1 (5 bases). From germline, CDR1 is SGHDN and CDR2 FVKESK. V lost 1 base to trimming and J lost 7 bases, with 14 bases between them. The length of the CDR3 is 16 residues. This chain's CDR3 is CASSQAGLSGNSPLHF. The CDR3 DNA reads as TGTGCCAGCAGCCAAGCGGGACTTTCGGGGAATTCACCCCTCCACTTT.

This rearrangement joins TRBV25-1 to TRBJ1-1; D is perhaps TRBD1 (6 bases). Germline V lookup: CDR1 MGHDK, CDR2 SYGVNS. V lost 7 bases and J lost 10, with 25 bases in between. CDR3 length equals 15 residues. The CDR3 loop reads CASISNREFAPGAFF. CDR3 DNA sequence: TGTGCCAGCATTTCAAACAGGGAATTCGCCCCGGGAGCTTTCTTT.

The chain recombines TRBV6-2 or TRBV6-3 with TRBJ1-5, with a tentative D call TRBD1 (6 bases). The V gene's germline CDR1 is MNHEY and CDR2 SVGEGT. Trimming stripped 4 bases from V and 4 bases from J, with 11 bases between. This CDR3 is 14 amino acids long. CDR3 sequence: CASSSWGRNQPQHF. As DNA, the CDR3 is TGTGCCAGCAGTTCTTGGGGGCGGAATCAGCCCCAGCATTTT.

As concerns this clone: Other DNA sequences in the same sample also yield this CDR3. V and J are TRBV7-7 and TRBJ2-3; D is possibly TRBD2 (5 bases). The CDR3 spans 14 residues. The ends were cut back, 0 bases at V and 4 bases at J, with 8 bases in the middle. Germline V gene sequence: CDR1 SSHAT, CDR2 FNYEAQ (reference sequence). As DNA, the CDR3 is TGTGCCAGCAGCTTAGCCCCCGGGGCAGATACGCAGTATTTT. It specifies CASSLAPGADTQYF.

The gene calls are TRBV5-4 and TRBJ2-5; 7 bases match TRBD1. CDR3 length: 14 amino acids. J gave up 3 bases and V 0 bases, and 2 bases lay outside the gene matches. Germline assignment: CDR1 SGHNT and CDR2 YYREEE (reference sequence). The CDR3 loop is CASSLGQGEETQYF. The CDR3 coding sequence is TGTGCCAGCAGCTTGGGGCAGGGGGAAGAGACCCAGTACTTC.

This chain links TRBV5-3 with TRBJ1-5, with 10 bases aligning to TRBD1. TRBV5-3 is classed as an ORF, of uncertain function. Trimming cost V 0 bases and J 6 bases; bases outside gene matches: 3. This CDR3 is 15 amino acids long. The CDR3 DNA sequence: TGTGCCAGAAGCTTGGAGGACAGGGGGTTTCAGCCCCAGCATTTT. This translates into CARSLEDRGFQPQHF.

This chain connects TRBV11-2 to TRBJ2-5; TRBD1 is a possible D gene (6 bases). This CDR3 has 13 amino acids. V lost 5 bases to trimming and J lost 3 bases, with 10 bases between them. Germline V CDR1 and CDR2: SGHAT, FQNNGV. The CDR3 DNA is TGTGCCAGCAGCGGGAACAGGGAAGAGACCCAGTACTTC. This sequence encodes CASSGNREETQYF.